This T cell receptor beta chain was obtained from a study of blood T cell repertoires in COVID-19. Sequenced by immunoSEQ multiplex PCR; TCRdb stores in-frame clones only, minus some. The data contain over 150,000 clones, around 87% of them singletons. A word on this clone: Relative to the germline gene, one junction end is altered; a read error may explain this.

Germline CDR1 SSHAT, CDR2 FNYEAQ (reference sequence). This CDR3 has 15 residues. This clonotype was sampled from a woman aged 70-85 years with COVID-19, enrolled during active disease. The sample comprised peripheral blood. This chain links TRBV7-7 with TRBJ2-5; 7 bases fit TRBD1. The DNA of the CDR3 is TGTGCTAGCAGCCCCCAGGGGGAGTCACAAGAGACCCAGTACTTC. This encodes CASSPQGESQETQYF.